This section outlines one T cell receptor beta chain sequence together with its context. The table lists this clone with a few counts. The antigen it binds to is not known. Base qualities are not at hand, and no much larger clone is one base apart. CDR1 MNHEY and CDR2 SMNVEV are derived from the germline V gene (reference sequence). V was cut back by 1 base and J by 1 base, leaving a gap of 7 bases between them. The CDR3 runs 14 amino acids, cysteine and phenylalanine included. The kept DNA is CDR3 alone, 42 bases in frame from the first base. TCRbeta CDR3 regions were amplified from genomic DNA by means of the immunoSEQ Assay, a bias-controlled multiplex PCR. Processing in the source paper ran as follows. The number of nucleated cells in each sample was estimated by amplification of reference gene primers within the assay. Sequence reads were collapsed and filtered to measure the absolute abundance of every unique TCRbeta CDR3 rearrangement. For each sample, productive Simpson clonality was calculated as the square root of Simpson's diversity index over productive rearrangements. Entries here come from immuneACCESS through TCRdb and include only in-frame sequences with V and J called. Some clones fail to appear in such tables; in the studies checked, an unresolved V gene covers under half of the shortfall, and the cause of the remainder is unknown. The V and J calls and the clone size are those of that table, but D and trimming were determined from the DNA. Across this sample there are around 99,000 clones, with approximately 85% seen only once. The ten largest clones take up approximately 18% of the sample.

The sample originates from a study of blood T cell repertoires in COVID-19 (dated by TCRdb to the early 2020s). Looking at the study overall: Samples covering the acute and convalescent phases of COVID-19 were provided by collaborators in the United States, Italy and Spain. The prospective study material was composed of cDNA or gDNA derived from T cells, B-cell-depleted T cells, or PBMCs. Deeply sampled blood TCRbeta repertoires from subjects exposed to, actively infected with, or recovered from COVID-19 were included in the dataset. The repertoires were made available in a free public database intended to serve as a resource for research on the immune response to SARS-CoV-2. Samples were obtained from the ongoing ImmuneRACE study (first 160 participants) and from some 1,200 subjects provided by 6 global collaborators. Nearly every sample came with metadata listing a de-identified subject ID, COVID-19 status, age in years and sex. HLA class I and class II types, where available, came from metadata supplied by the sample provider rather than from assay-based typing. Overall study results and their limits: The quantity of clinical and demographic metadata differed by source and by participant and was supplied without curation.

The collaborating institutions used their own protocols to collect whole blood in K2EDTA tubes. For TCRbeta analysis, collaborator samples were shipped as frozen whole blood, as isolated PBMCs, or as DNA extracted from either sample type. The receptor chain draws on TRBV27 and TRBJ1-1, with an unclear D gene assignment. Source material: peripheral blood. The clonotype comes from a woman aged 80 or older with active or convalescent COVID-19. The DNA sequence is TGTGCCAGCAGTTTATGGGAGGGGAACACTGAAGCTTTCTTT. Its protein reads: CASSLWEGNTEAFF.